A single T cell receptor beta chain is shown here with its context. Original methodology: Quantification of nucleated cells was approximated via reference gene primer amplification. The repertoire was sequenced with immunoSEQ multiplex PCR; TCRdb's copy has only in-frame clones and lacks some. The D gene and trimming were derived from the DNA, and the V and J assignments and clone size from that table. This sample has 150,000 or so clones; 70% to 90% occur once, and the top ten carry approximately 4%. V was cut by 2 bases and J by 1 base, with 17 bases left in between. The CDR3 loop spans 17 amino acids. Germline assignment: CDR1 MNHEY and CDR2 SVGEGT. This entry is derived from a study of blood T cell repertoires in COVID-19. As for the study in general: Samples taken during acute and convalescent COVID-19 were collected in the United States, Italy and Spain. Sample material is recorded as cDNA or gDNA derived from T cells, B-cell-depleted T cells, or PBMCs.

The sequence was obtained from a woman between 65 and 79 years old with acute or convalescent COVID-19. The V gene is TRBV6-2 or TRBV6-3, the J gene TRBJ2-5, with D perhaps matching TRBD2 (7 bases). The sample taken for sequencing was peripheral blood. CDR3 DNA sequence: TGTGCCAGCAGTTACACGAGGTTCGGGGGGCTCCAAGAGACCCAGTACTTC. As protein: CASSYTRFGGLQETQYF.